This T cell receptor (beta chain) was found in a study of CD8+CD57+ T cells in acquired aplastic anemia. Template material for TCR beta VDJ and CDR3 profiling consisted of genomic DNA. TCRdb processed the reads anew with MiXCR; each CDR3 protein has one entry. Among 62,000 or so distinct CDR3 sequences, roughly half were seen once, and the ten largest hold around 8%. J was trimmed by 7 bases and V by 3 bases; bases with no gene match: 2. The germline V gene encodes CDR1 KGHDR and CDR2 SFDVKD. The CDR3 consists of 13 residues. This clonotype was observed a single time. Its cognate antigen is unknown. Study observations and caveats: About 30 CD8+ CDR3 sequences occurred in both the patients and the controls.

The sequence was collected from a human donor in good health, serving as a control. Material for sequencing was sorted CD4+, CD8+, or CD8+CD57+ T cells (not recorded which) from PBMCs. The chain carries TRBV24-1 and TRBJ2-1; the match to TRBD2 covers 7 bases. The CDR3 protein is CATSDGGGNEQFF. CDR3 in DNA: TGTGCCACCAGTGATGGCGGGGGAAATGAGCAGTTCTTC.